This is a list of T cell receptor beta chains from one sample in a study of spatial heterogeneity in lung cancer. TCRdb redid the calling of the 5' RACE reads with MiXCR, one entry per CDR3 protein. The repertoire holds tens of thousands of distinct CDR3 sequences, with 7.4% as singletons. The starting material was PBMCs, obtained at follow-up. The origin of the receptors is a female donor with early-stage non-small cell lung cancer. The CDR3 runs from the conserved cysteine through the conserved F or W. The D gene is left open where the match is weak. The size entry is marked missing in some rows and otherwise reads once, few, many or a size class.

D gene	V gene	CDR3 length	clone size	J gene	CDR3 DNA	CDR3 protein
TRBD1	TRBV9	15	many	TRBJ1-6	TGTGCCAGCAGCGCCGGACAGGGATGGAATTCACCCCTCCACTTT	CASSAGQGWNSPLHF
-	TRBV27	13	few	TRBJ2-3	TGTGCCAGCATCCCACCTGGGACAGATACGCAGTATTTT	CASIPPGTDTQYF
TRBD2	TRBV11-2	19	few	TRBJ2-3	TGTGCCAGCAGCTCACGAGGACTAGCGGGGGGGCTAGTCAAGGATACGCAGTATTTT	CASSSRGLAGGLVKDTQYF
-	TRBV4-2	14	-	TRBJ1-4	TGTGCCGGCAGCCAAGGAGGGGCTGGGGAAAAACTGTTTTTT	CAGSQGGAGEKLFF
TRBD1	TRBV5-4	16	many	TRBJ2-3	TGTGCCAGCAGCCCAGCGAACAGGGGAAGCACAGATACGCAGTATTTT	CASSPANRGSTDTQYF
-	TRBV3-1	16	few	TRBJ2-3	TGTGCCAGCAGCCAAGATCTGGGGGGAGACACAGATACGCAGTATTTT	CASSQDLGGDTDTQYF
TRBD2	TRBV6-5	15	many	TRBJ2-1	TGTGCCAGCAGTACCAAGGCGGGGGGGCCGGGTGAGCAGTTCTTC	CASSTKAGGPGEQFF
TRBD1	TRBV5-1	13	many	TRBJ2-5	TGCGCCAGCAGTGGACAGGGGCAAGAGACCCAGTACTTC	CASSGQGQETQYF
-	TRBV10-3	14	-	TRBJ2-7	TGTGCCACAGGGTGGGGCGGGACCTCCTACGAGCAGTACTTC	CATGWGGTSYEQYF
-	TRBV7-9	19	many	TRBJ2-2	TGTGCCAGCAGCTTAGGGGTCCTAAGCGGGCGCACGAACACCGGGGAGCTGTTTTTT	CASSLGVLSGRTNTGELFF
-	TRBV7-9	13	few	TRBJ1-1	TGTGCCAGCAGGTCGGGTAGCAGGGCTGAAGCTTTCTTT	CASRSGSRAEAFF
TRBD1	TRBV12-3/TRBV12-4	14	-	TRBJ2-5	TGTGCCAGCAGTTCCCGGACAGGGAAAGAGACCCAGTACTTC	CASSSRTGKETQYF
-	TRBV29-1	14	many	TRBJ1-1	TGCAGCGTGGGCTCTCCGCGGACAACCACTGAAGCTTTCTTT	CSVGSPRTTTEAFF
-	TRBV7-6	13	many	TRBJ1-2	TGTGCCAGCAGCGAGTCCGGGCCCTATGGCTACACCTTC	CASSESGPYGYTF
-	TRBV28	13	many	TRBJ1-2	TGTGCCAGCAGTTTTGGGCTGGAATATGGCTACACCTTC	CASSFGLEYGYTF
TRBD1	TRBV7-2	15	-	TRBJ1-2	TGTGCCAGCAGCTTAGCAGGGACAGCCGACTATGGCTACACCTTC	CASSLAGTADYGYTF
-	TRBV2	14	few	TRBJ1-5	TGTGCCCAGCGGCCCTATGGTAGCAATCAGCCCCAGCATTTT	CAQRPYGSNQPQHF
TRBD1	TRBV6-2/TRBV6-3	15	-	TRBJ2-5	TGTACCAGCAGTTTCCTTGGACAGGGGCAAGAGACCCAGTACTTC	CTSSFLGQGQETQYF
-	TRBV20-1	16	few	TRBJ1-4	TGCAGTGCTAGAGGGAAACAGGCCTCCCGTAATGAAAAACTGTTTTTT	CSARGKQASRNEKLFF
TRBD2	TRBV7-2	14	few	TRBJ2-7	TGTGCCAGCAGCCGGACTAGCGGTGCCTACGAGCAGTACTTC	CASSRTSGAYEQYF
-	TRBV12-5	13	-	TRBJ2-3	TGTGCTAGTGGTTTGGGAGGGGCAGATACGCAGTATTTT	CASGLGGADTQYF
-	TRBV11-2	15	-	TRBJ1-3	TGTGCCAGCAGCCCCATTGAGATGGCTGGAAACACCATATATTTT	CASSPIEMAGNTIYF
-	TRBV3-1	15	many	TRBJ1-1	TGTGCCAGCAGCCCCAACTTTGGGGGGAACACTGAAGCTTTCTTT	CASSPNFGGNTEAFF
TRBD2	TRBV4-3	14	many	TRBJ2-7	TGCGCCAGCAGCCGCGGGACTAGCCCCTACGAGCAGTACTTC	CASSRGTSPYEQYF
-	TRBV7-2	14	many	TRBJ2-3	TGTGCCAGCAGCGTTCATATATCCACAGATACGCAGTATTTT	CASSVHISTDTQYF
TRBD2	TRBV7-6	16	few	TRBJ2-2	TGTGCCAGCAGCTTCCGACTAGCCATTAACACCGGGGAGCTGTTTTTT	CASSFRLAINTGELFF
TRBD1	TRBV4-2	14	few	TRBJ1-2	TGTGCCAGCAGCCAATTAGGACAGGGTAATGGCTACACCTTC	CASSQLGQGNGYTF
-	TRBV7-9	12	many	TRBJ1-1	TGTGCCAGCAGCTTAAAAGGGACTGAAGCTTTCTTT	CASSLKGTEAFF
-	TRBV4-1	15	many	TRBJ2-1	TGCGCCAGCAGCCGGGGGGGCGCAGGGGGCAATGAGCAGTTCTTC	CASSRGGAGGNEQFF
-	TRBV11-2	12	many	TRBJ2-1	TGTGCCAGCAGCCTTAGCGTAAGTGAGCAGTTCTTC	CASSLSVSEQFF
-	TRBV7-9	15	-	TRBJ2-3	TGTGCCAGCAGCTTCAGGGCGGGGGCCACAGATACGCAGTATTTT	CASSFRAGATDTQYF
-	TRBV20-1	13	few	TRBJ2-7	TGCAGTGCTACCCAAACAGATTCCTACGAGCAGTACTTC	CSATQTDSYEQYF
-	TRBV6-2/TRBV6-3	11	many	TRBJ2-1	TGTGCCAGCGCCCGGGCCGATGAGCAGTTCTTC	CASARADEQFF
-	TRBV5-1	16	many	TRBJ2-6	TGCGCCAGCAGCTTGACAGTGCTCTCTGGGGCCAACGTCCTGACTTTC	CASSLTVLSGANVLTF
-	TRBV20-1	15	many	TRBJ2-4	TGCAGTGCTAGAGATCCAGGGACCCGTGAAAACATTCAGTACTTC	CSARDPGTRENIQYF
-	TRBV6-5	14	-	TRBJ2-1	TGTGCCAGCACCAAGGGGGGCTCCTACAATGAGCAGTTCTTC	CASTKGGSYNEQFF
-	TRBV5-1	14	few	TRBJ1-1	TGCGCCAGCAGCTTCGGCAGGGCGAACACTGAAGCTTTCTTT	CASSFGRANTEAFF